The 5 T cell receptor beta chains below all came from one sample that was sequenced in a study of identical twins. TCRdb re-derived calls from the 5' RACE reads in MiXCR, one entry per CDR3 protein. The profile shows fewer than 900,000 distinct CDR3 sequences, around a sixth of them singletons. The same data also went into a second study, on T cells expressing NK-cell markers.

Sequenced sample: PBMCs. The receptors were gathered from a woman younger than 35 in good health.

This CDR3 is CSARVSADTQYF. DNA for the CDR3: TGCAGTGCTAGAGTTTCCGCAGATACGCAGTATTTT. The chain employs TRBV20-1 and TRBJ2-3; D call uncertain. The CDR3 is 12 residues long. Trimming removed 1 base at V and 4 bases at J, with 6 bases between. The germline CDR1 and CDR2 sequences are DFQATT and SNEGSKA (reference sequence).

This clonotype has more than one count but fewer than ten. The CDR3 DNA follows: TGCAGTGCTGGTATAAGACCTCTAGCGGAGGCCAAAAACATTCAGTACTTC. As protein: CSAGIRPLAEAKNIQYF. The V gene is TRBV20-1, the J gene TRBJ2-4, with 7 bases matching TRBD2. This CDR3 contains 17 residues. V lost 5 bases and J lost 1; bases outside the gene matches: 14. Germline-derived CDR1 and CDR2 are DFQATT and SNEGSKA (reference sequence).

Ten or more counts support this clonotype. The chain has TRBV6-5 and TRBJ2-4, with a weak D call TRBD2 (7 bases). The CDR3 covers 18 residues. Germline V CDR1 and CDR2: MNHEY, SVGAGI. The ends were cut back, 4 bases at V and 0 bases at J, with 19 bases in the middle. CDR3 DNA sequence: TGTGCCAGCAGTTCCAGGGGAGGGGACCCCTTAGCCAAAAACATTCAGTACTTC. Translating it yields CASSSRGGDPLAKNIQYF.

This clonotype was observed a few times. V gene TRBV29-1 combines with J gene TRBJ2-5, with unresolved D. This CDR3 comprises 12 residues. Germline-derived CDR1 and CDR2 are SQVTM and ANQGSEA. V was cut by 7 bases and J by 4 bases, with 13 bases left in between. The CDR3 sequence is CSAVRGRETQYF. CDR3 nucleotides: TGCAGCGCCGTACGCGGACGAGAGACCCAGTACTTC.

The V call is TRBV7-7, the J call TRBJ2-5, with 7 bases fitting TRBD2. Germline V gives CDR1 SSHAT, CDR2 FNYEAQ (reference sequence). With 5 bases clipped from V and 4 bases from J, the junction kept 16 bases outside the gene matches. The CDR3 loop spans 17 amino acids. Here the CDR3 DNA reads TGTGCCAGCAGCATTGGGGCGGCGGGAGTAGGATCAGAGACCCAGTACTTC. Protein: CASSIGAAGVGSETQYF.